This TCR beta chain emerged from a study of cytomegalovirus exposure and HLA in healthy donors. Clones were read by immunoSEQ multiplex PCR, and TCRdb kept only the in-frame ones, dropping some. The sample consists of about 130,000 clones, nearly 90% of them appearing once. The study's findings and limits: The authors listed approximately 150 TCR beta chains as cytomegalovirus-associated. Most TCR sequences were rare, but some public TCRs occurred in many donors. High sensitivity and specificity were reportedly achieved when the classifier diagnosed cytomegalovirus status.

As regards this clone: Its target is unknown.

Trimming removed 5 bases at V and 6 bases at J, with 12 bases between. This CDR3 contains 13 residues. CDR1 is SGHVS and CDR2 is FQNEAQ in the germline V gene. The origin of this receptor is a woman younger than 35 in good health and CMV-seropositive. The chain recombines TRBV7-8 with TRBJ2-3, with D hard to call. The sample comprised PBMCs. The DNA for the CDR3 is TGTGCCAGCAGCAAAGACATTGTCGATACGCAGTATTTT. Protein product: CASSKDIVDTQYF. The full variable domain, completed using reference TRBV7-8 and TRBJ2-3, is GAGVSQSPRYKVAKRGQDVALRCDPISGHVSLFWYQQALGQGPEFLTYFQNEAQLDKSGLPSDRFFAERPEGSVSTLKIQRTQQEDSAVYLCASSKDIVDTQYFGPGTRLTVL.